This entry is about one T cell receptor (beta chain). RNA totalling roughly 0.45 to 1 ug underwent reverse transcription with random hexamers. Amplification of TCR beta CDR3 used immunoSEQ multiplex PCR across 54 Vbeta and 13 Jbeta. MiXCR was run by TCRdb on the immunoSEQ multiplex PCR reads, yielding one entry per CDR3 protein. The data show roughly 120,000 distinct CDR3 sequences, 93% seen once. This specimen comes from a study of CD8 T cells in Susac syndrome. The CDR3 is 17 amino acids. CDR1 DFQATT and CDR2 SNEGSKA come from the germline V gene (reference sequence). The ends were cut back, 0 bases at V and 5 bases at J, with 19 bases in the middle. Treatment-naive patients with stable or active relapsing-remitting disease served as multiple sclerosis controls. CD8+ and CD4+ T cells were negatively isolated; TEMRA cells were FACS-enriched.

Sequences were obtained from CD8+ T cells from PBMCs. The chain carries TRBV20-1 and TRBJ2-2; D not certain. This sequence was found in a human donor with multiple sclerosis. CDR3: CSARDPHQTRLTGELFF. The CDR3 DNA reads TGCAGTGCTAGAGACCCCCACCAGACTCGACTGACCGGGGAGCTGTTTTTT.